This T cell receptor (beta chain) was profiled in a study of siplizumab effects on memory and regulatory T cells. Overall study results and limits: Of the proliferating CD4+ or CD8+ clones, roughly 75-97% lacked a naive or memory phenotype that could be assigned.

Germline-derived CDR1 and CDR2 are LNHDA and SQIVND (reference sequence). The CDR3 sequence is 14 residues long. V was clipped by 4 bases and J by 0 bases, with 10 bases between them. Using immunoSEQ multiplex PCR, the repertoire was profiled, and TCRdb retains in-frame clones only, with some absent. The sample carries approximately 120,000 clones, 90% to 95% recorded once. With regard to this clone: Its antigen is not known.

The sequence was collected from a human donor in good health. V usage is TRBV19 and J usage is TRBJ2-7, with a possible D match to TRBD1 (5 bases). Material for sequencing was non-Treg CD4+ T cells sorted from blood. CDR3 in amino acids: CASSRQGGSYEQYF. The CDR3 DNA is TGTGCCAGTAGTAGGCAGGGTGGCTCCTACGAGCAGTACTTC.